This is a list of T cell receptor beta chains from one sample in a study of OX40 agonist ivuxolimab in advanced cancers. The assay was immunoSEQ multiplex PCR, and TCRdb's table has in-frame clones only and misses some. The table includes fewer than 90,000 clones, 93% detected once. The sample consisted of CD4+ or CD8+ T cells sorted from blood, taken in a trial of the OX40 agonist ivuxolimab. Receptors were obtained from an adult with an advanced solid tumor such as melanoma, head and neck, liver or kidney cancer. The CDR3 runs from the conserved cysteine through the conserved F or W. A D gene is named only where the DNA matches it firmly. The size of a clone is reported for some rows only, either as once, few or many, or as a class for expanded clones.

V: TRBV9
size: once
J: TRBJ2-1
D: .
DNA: TGTGCCAGCAGCGTAGCTCAGCGGGCCCGAAATGAGCAGTTCTTC
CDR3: CASSVAQRARNEQFF

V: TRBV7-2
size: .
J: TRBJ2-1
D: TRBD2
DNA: TGTGCCAGCGGGACTAGCGGGGGGGCCAATGAGCAGTTCTTC
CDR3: CASGTSGGANEQFF

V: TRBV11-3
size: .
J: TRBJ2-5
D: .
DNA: TGTGCCAGCAGCTTAGCGGAGGGACTGGGCGAGACCCAGTACTTC
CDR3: CASSLAEGLGETQYF

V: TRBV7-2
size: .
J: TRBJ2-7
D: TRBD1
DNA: TGTGCCAGCAGCATCAACCGGGACAGGCCCTACGAGCAGTACTTC
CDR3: CASSINRDRPYEQYF

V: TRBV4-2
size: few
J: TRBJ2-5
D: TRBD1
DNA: TGTGCCAGCAGCCAAGATAGGGGGACAGAGGATGAGACCCAGTACTTC
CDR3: CASSQDRGTEDETQYF

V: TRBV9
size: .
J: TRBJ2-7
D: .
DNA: TGTGCCAGCAGCGTAGAGTCGGAGTACGAGCAGTACTTC
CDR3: CASSVESEYEQYF

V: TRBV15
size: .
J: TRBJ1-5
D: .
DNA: TGTGCCACCAGCAGAGGTACGGTTAGCAATCAGCCCCAGCATTTT
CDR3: CATSRGTVSNQPQHF

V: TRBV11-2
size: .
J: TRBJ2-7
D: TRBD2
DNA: TGTGCCAGCAGCATAGGGACTAGCGGTTCCTACGAGCAGTACTTC
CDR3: CASSIGTSGSYEQYF

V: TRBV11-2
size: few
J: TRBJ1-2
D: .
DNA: TGTGCCAGCAGCCCCTCACATGGAATTATGCGCTACACCTTC
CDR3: CASSPSHGIMRYTF

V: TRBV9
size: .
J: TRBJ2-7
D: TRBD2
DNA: TGTGCCAGCAGCGTAAGCGGCGGGAGGGCCGACGGTCGCGAGCAGTACTTC
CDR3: CASSVSGGRADGREQYF

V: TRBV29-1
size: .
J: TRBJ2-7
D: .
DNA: TGCAGCGTTGAAGCGCAGTACCACGAGCAGTACTTC
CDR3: CSVEAQYHEQYF

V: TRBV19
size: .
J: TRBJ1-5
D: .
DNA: TGTGCCAGTAGTATAACCCACGGGGGGGACCAGCCCCAGCATTTT
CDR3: CASSITHGGDQPQHF

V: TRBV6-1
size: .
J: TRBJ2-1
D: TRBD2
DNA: TGTGCCAGCGAGACGGGGGGCAATGAGCAGTTCTTC
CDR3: CASETGGNEQFF

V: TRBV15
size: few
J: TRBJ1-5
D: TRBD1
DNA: TGTGCCACCAGCAGACCTTCTGGGACAGGAGATAGCAATCAGCCCCAGCATTTT
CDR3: CATSRPSGTGDSNQPQHF

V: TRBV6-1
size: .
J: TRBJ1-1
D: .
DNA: TGTGCCAGCAGTGAAATAAGGTACTCCACTGAAGCTTTCTTT
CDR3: CASSEIRYSTEAFF

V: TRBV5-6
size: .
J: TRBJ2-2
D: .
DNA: TGTGCCAGCATTCGCCACCGGGGCCGGTTCGGGGAGCTGTTTTTT
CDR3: CASIRHRGRFGELFF

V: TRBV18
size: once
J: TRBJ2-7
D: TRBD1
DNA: TGTGCCAGCTCACAACTTCCCCAGGGGGACTCCTACGAGCAGTACTTC
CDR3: CASSQLPQGDSYEQYF

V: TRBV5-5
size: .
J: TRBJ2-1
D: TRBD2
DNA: TGTGCCAGCAGCTCCCGACTAGCATATGAGCAGTTCTTC
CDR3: CASSSRLAYEQFF

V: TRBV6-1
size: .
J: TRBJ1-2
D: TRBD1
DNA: TGTGCCAGCAGTGGGTCGACAGGGGCTGGCTACACCTTC
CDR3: CASSGSTGAGYTF

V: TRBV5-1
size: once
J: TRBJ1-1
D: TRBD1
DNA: TGCGCCAGCAGCTTTGGGACAGGGTTCCCTGAAGCTTTCTTT
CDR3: CASSFGTGFPEAFF

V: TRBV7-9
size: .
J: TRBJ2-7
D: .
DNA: TGTGCCAGCAGCTTGGGAATTGGCTACGAGCAGTACTTC
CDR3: CASSLGIGYEQYF

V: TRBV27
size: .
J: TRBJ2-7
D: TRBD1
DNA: TGTGCCAGCAGTCCAGGGACAGGGGAGGACGAGCAGTACTTC
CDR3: CASSPGTGEDEQYF

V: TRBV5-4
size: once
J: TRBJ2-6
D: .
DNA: TGTGCCAGCAGCACCTCCGGGACGTACTCTGGGGCCAACGTCCTGACTTTC
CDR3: CASSTSGTYSGANVLTF

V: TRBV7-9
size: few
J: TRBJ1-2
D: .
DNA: TGTGCCAGCAGCTTAGGAAGGGGAGAGTACAAGGGCTACACCTTC
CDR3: CASSLGRGEYKGYTF

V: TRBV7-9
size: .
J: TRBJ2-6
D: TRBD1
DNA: TGTGCCAGCAGCTCCAACGGGGACAGGGGCTCTGGGGCCAACGTCCTGACTTTC
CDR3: CASSSNGDRGSGANVLTF

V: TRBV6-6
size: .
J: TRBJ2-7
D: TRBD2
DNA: TGTGCCAGCAGTTACTCGGCTAGCGGTTACGAGCAGTACTTC
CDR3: CASSYSASGYEQYF

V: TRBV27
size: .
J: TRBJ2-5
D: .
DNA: TGTGCCAGCAGTTTACTGGGCGGGGAGACCCAGTACTTC
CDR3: CASSLLGGETQYF

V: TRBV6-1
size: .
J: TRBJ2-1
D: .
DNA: TGTGCCAGCAGTGAAGCGTGGGGCAATGAGCAGTTCTTC
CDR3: CASSEAWGNEQFF

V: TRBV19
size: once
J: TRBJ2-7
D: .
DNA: TGTGCCAGTAGTCCCAACAGGGAAGGTGGCGAGCAGTACTTC
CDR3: CASSPNREGGEQYF

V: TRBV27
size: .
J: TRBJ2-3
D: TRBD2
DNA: TGTGCCAGCAGTTTAAATGGGGGGGGCACAGATACGCAGTATTTT
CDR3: CASSLNGGGTDTQYF

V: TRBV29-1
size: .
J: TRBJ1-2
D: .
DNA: TGCAGCTTCCAACCAATGTATATCGAAGAGTATGGCTACACCTTC
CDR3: CSFQPMYIEEYGYTF

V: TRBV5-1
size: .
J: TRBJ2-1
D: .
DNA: TGCGCCAGCGGAGGGGGCGGTTACAATGAGCAGTTCTTC
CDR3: CASGGGGYNEQFF

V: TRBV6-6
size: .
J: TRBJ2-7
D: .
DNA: TGTGCCAGCAGTACTAGGGACAGCGGGGTCTACGAGCAGTACTTC
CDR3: CASSTRDSGVYEQYF

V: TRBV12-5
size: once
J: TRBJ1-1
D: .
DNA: TGTGCTAGTGGTTTGGAGATTGGGGGTTCAACTGAAGCTTTCTTT
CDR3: CASGLEIGGSTEAFF

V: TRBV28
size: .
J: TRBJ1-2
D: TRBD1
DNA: TGTGCCAGCAGCCCCTCCCGGGACAGGGGGCGGAAGGATGGCTACACCTTC
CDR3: CASSPSRDRGRKDGYTF

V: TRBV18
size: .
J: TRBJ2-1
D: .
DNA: TGTGCCAGCTCACCAGCGGCTAGTTACAATGAGCAGTTCTTC
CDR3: CASSPAASYNEQFF

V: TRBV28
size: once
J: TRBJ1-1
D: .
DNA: TGTGCCAGCAGACGACAGAACACTGAAGCTTTCTTT
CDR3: CASRRQNTEAFF

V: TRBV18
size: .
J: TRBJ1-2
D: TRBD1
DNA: TGTGCCAGCTCACGCCGGGACAGGAGCCTTTATGATGGCTACACCTTC
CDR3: CASSRRDRSLYDGYTF

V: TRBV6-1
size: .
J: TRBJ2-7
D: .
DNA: TGTGCCAGCAGTCCAAGCTCCTACGAGCAGTACTTC
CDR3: CASSPSSYEQYF

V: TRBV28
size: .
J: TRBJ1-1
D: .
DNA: TGTGCCAGCAGTTTACCCACATCGAACACGGGGGCTTTCTTT
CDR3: CASSLPTSNTGAFF

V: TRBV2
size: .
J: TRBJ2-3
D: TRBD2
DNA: TGTGCCAGCAGTGACCTAGCGGGAGGGGAGTTCACAGATACGCAGTATTTT
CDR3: CASSDLAGGEFTDTQYF

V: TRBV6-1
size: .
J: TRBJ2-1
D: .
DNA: TGTGCCAGCAGTGGGCAGGGGTATTTAGATGAGCAGTTCTTC
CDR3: CASSGQGYLDEQFF

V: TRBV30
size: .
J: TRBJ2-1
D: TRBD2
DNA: TGTGCCTGGAGTGTAGCGGGGGGGGTGGACAATGAGCAGTTCTTC
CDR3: CAWSVAGGVDNEQFF

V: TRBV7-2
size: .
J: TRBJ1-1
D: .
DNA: TGTGCCAGCAGCTTAGCGGCAGTCGCCCTTCTGAACACTGAAGCTTTCTTT
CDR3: CASSLAAVALLNTEAFF

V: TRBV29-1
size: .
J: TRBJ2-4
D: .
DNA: TGCAGCGTTGAAGGTCTAGGCGGACAGGGAGGGAAGTACATTCAGTACTTC
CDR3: CSVEGLGGQGGKYIQYF

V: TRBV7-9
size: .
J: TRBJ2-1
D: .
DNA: TGTGCCAGCAGCTTGGGTTGGGGTGACAATGAGCAGTTCTTC
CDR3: CASSLGWGDNEQFF

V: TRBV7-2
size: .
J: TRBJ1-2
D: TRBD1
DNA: TGTGCCAGCAGCTTTATCAGGGGGCAGAATGGCTACACCTTC
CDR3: CASSFIRGQNGYTF

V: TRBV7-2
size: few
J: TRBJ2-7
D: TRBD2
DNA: TGTGCGGCGGGAGCCCCCCACGAGCAGTACTTC
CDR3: CAAGAPHEQYF

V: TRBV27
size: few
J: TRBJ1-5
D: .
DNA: TGTGCCAGCAGTTGGGGGCCGGGGCAGCCCCAGCATTTT
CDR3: CASSWGPGQPQHF

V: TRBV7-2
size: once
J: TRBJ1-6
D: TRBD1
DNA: TGTGCCAGCACCGACAGGGGTGATTCACCCCTCCACTTT
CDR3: CASTDRGDSPLHF